This TCR beta chain was obtained from a study of blood T cell repertoires in COVID-19. Whole-study context: COVID-19 samples from acute and convalescent phases originated in the United States, Italy and Spain. Nucleic acid was either cDNA or gDNA, and it came from T cells, B-cell-depleted T cells, or PBMCs.

Trimming stripped 7 bases from V and 5 bases from J, with 11 bases between. CDR3 length: 12 amino acids. CDR1 and CDR2 (germline): MDHEN, SYDVKM. This clone has just a few counts. Authors' analysis steps: Estimation of nucleated cell counts relied on the amplification of reference gene primers. Libraries were prepared by immunoSEQ multiplex PCR; TCRdb keeps only in-frame clonotypes and omits some of them. The V and J calls and clone size are taken from that table; D and trimming were inferred from the DNA. The top ten clones hold roughly 15% of a sample with tens of thousands of clones, around 85% of them seen once.

Sequenced: peripheral blood. The chain employs TRBV28 and TRBJ2-5; D is unclear. This TCR derives from a human donor in a cohort sampled during active COVID-19. The CDR3 here is CASTLAGETQYF. Written as DNA, the CDR3 is TGTGCCAGCACCCTTGCCGGGGAGACCCAGTACTTC.